This TCR beta chain originates from a study of blood T cells in healthy people across ages. Sample-barcoded 5' priming and a J-beta primer mix drove a second PCR of roughly 7 to 11 cycles. In TCRdb, the 5' RACE reads were re-called with MiXCR into one record per CDR3 protein. This sample yields 800,000 or so distinct CDR3 sequences, of which around two thirds are seen a single time; roughly 26% belongs to the top ten. This CDR3 contains 18 residues. This chain links TRBV21-1 with TRBJ1-5; the D call TRBD1 from the table was never checked on the DNA. TRBV21-1 corresponds to a pseudogene. Sample: blood. This sequence was found in a man under 40 in good health. CDR3 loop: CASSKRWTGGWSNQPQHF. CDR3 nucleotide sequence: TGTGCCAGCAGTAAAAGGTGGACAGGGGGGTGGAGCAATCAGCCCCAGCATTTT.